The next 17 T cell receptor beta chains were all read from a single sample in a study of response to subunit inactivated influenza vaccine. Each CDR3 protein gets one entry after TCRdb re-called the RT-PCR reads with MiXCR. The data show about 700,000 distinct CDR3 sequences, about 14% seen once. The specimen was PBMCs from blood, collected 14 to 15 days before vaccination. The receptors were gathered from a middle-aged man who received an inactivated influenza vaccine.

The chain is built from TRBV28 and TRBJ2-7; D is uncertain. The CDR3 is 11 amino acids. Germline V gene sequence: CDR1 MDHEN, CDR2 SYDVKM. The V and J ends lost 8 bases and 9 bases respectively, with 14 bases between them. In DNA form, the CDR3 reads TGTGCCAGCTCTGATGGCAGTTCGCAGTACTTC. Translation: CASSDGSSQYF.

This clonotype showed up just a few times. The V and J genes are TRBV12-3 or TRBV12-4 and TRBJ1-5; TRBD1 might be the D (5 bases). Trimming took off 5 bases at V and 5 bases at J, with 19 bases between the two ends. The CDR3 covers 16 residues. In nucleotides, the CDR3 is TGTGCCAGCAGTGGGTCAGCATGGGGGGGGGATCAGCCCCAGCATTTT. Its protein product is CASSGSAWGGDQPQHF.

The V gene is TRBV2, the J gene TRBJ2-1, with D possibly called TRBD1 or TRBD2 (6 bases each). From germline, CDR1 is SNHLY and CDR2 FYNNEI. The CDR3 has 12 residues. Trimming removed 11 bases at V and 6 bases at J, with 14 bases between. Here the CDR3 reads CASPKGGNEQFF. The CDR3 region has the DNA TGTGCCTCGCCGAAGGGGGGCAATGAGCAGTTCTTC.

This clonotype has more than one count but fewer than ten. The chain combines TRBV28 with TRBJ2-3; the D is unclear. V was shortened by 10 bases and J by 7 bases, with 21 bases between the two germline ends. Germline values: CDR1 MDHEN, CDR2 SYDVKM. There are 14 residues in the CDR3. The DNA of the CDR3 is TGTGCCACCCAGTGGCATGTCGATAGCTATACGCAGTATTTT. Protein: CATQWHVDSYTQYF.

The chain combines TRBV30 with TRBJ1-1; D is unresolved. The CDR3 has 13 amino acids. The V end lost 3 bases, the J end lost 5 bases, and 13 bases lay between the germline ends. In germline, CDR1 is GTSNPN, CDR2 SVGIG (reference sequence). The DNA of the CDR3 is TGTGCCTGGAGGTCTGGGAGCGGAACTGAAGCTTTCTTT. It encodes CAWRSGSGTEAFF.

This clonotype has only a few counts. The chain recombines TRBV12-3 or TRBV12-4 with TRBJ1-1, with D perhaps TRBD1 (6 bases). V was pared by 2 bases and J by 11 bases, with 9 bases between. The CDR3 consists of 11 residues. CDR3 loop: CASSLLGAAFF. As DNA, the CDR3 is TGTGCCAGCAGTTTATTGGGGGCTGCTTTCTTT.

There are a few counts of this clonotype. V gene TRBV10-2 combines with J gene TRBJ2-1; D may match TRBD1 or TRBD2 (6 bases each). Between the trimmed V and J ends, which lost 3 bases and 4 bases, there was a span of 16 bases. The germline CDR1 and CDR2 sequences are WSHSY and SAAADI. This CDR3 is built from 16 residues. CDR3 in DNA: TGCGCCAGCAGTGATGGGTGGGGGGCCTTATACAATGAGCAGTTCTTC. Its protein is CASSDGWGALYNEQFF.

This clonotype appeared many times. V usage is TRBV18 and J usage is TRBJ1-1; the D gene is possibly TRBD1 (6 bases). The CDR3 totals 13 residues. V lost 3 bases to trimming and J lost 3 bases, with 8 bases between them. CDR1 is KGHSH and CDR2 is LQKENI in the germline V gene. The CDR3 region is CASSPDRYTEAFF. In DNA form, the CDR3 reads TGTGCCAGCTCACCGGACAGATACACTGAAGCTTTCTTT. Together with reference TRBV18 and TRBJ1-1, the CDR3 gives the full variable domain: NAGVMQNPRHLVRRRGQEARLRCSPMKGHSHVYWYRQLPEEGLKFMVYLQKENIIDESGMPKERFSAEFPKEGPSILRIQQVVRGDSAAYFCASSPDRYTEAFFGQGTRLTVV.

A few counts support this clonotype. The chain combines TRBV11-1 with TRBJ2-3, with D possibly being TRBD1 (5 bases). Trimming pared 4 bases from V and 2 bases from J, leaving 10 bases between. The CDR3 consists of 14 residues. Per the germline V gene, CDR1 is SGHAT and CDR2 is FQDESV (reference sequence). CDR3 sequence reads: CASSSQAHTDTQYF. CDR3 nucleotides: TGTGCCAGCAGCTCACAGGCGCACACAGATACGCAGTATTTT.

In this sample, this clonotype turned up a few times. This rearrangement joins TRBV10-3 to TRBJ1-4; tentatively, D is TRBD1 (6 bases). CDR3 length equals 14 residues. The germline gives CDR1 ENHRY, CDR2 SYGVKD. The V end was cut by 4 bases, the J end by 6 bases, with 12 bases between. CDR3 sequence: CAISVGGSDEKLFF. Written as DNA, the CDR3 is TGTGCCATCAGTGTCGGGGGCTCGGATGAAAAACTGTTTTTT.

This clonotype was found many times. The rearrangement uses TRBV5-1 and TRBJ1-2; TRBD1 matches at 8 bases. V gave up 3 bases and J gave up 3 bases; unmatched junction bases: 7. This CDR3 has 15 residues. Germline CDR1 SGHRS, CDR2 YFSETQ. The CDR3 sequence is CASSSEGQAYYGYTF. CDR3 coding DNA: TGCGCCAGCAGCTCGGAGGGACAGGCTTACTATGGCTACACCTTC.

The chain recombines TRBV15 with TRBJ2-2; D uncertain. This CDR3 region has 18 residues. With 4 bases removed from V and 1 base from J, the gap between germline ends came to 19 bases. CDR1 is LNHNV, CDR2 YYDKDF, per germline (reference sequence). Written as DNA, the CDR3 is TGTGCCACCAGCATAAGCAATACACTCAGGAGGAACACCGGGGAGCTGTTTTTT. Protein: CATSISNTLRRNTGELFF. The full variable domain, with the rest looked up from reference TRBV15 and TRBJ2-2, is DAMVIQNPRYQVTQFGKPVTLSCSQTLNHNVMYWYQQKSSQAPKLLFHYYDKDFNNEADTPDNFQSRRPNTSFCFLDIRSPGLGDTAMYLCATSISNTLRRNTGELFFGEGSRLTVL.

The rearrangement uses TRBV4-1 and TRBJ1-2; 7 positions agree with TRBD1. The germline gives CDR1 MGHRA, CDR2 YSYEKL. V lost 4 bases, J lost 3 bases, and 11 bases stayed unmatched. The CDR3 is made up of 16 amino acids. In nucleotides, the CDR3 is TGCGCCAGCAGCCTAGGGGGCACCACCATTCACTATGGCTACACCTTC. As protein: CASSLGGTTIHYGYTF.

The genes are TRBV6-5 and TRBJ2-3, with D tentatively TRBD1 (5 bases). Trimming took off 2 bases at V and 2 bases at J, with 11 bases between the two ends. CDR1 and CDR2 (germline): MNHEY, SVGAGI. This CDR3 is built from 15 residues. The DNA for the CDR3 is TGTGCCAGCAGTTACGACAGTTTAAACACAGATACGCAGTATTTT. It encodes CASSYDSLNTDTQYF.

This clonotype was seen a few times. The J gene is TRBJ2-1, the V gene TRBV5-1; 8 bases fit TRBD2. The CDR3 is 16 amino acids. Germline loops: CDR1 SGHRS, CDR2 YFSETQ. V lost 3 bases and J lost 5; bases outside the gene matches: 10. The CDR3 coding sequence is TGCGCCAGCAGCTCCGCCGGGGGGGGGCCCCACAATGAGCAGTTCTTC. Its translation: CASSSAGGGPHNEQFF. Looking up the rest from reference TRBV5-1 and TRBJ2-1 gives the full variable domain: KAGVTQTPRYLIKTRGQQVTLSCSPISGHRSVSWYQQTPGQGLQFLFEYFSETQRNKGNFPGRFSGRQFSNSRSEMNVSTLELGDSALYLCASSSAGGGPHNEQFFGPGTRLTVL.

This clonotype was recorded at least ten times. The genes are TRBV7-2 and TRBJ2-5; TRBD1 matches at 7 bases. Germline V CDR1 and CDR2: SGHTA, FQGNSA. CDR3 length equals 13 residues. The V and J ends lost 5 bases and 4 bases, in that order; junction bases with no gene match: 4. The CDR3 region has the DNA TGTGCCAGCAGCCTCAACAGGGGAGAGACCCAGTACTTC. Its translation: CASSLNRGETQYF.

This clonotype has a count of ten or more. The CDR3 loop reads CASSQDGRGAGYTF. CDR3 nucleotide sequence: TGTGCCAGCAGCCAAGATGGAAGGGGAGCTGGCTACACCTTC. The chain combines TRBV3-1 with TRBJ1-2, with D possibly matching TRBD1 (5 bases). V was shortened by 0 bases and J by 7 bases, with 12 bases between the two germline ends. Germline CDR1 reads LGHDT; CDR2 reads YNNKEL (reference sequence). This CDR3 has 14 amino acids.